This is a list of T cell receptor beta chains from one sample in a study of tumor-infiltrating lymphocytes in primary liver carcinoma. TCRdb redid the calling of the multiplex PCR reads with MiXCR, one entry per CDR3 protein. The table records 100,000 to 150,000 distinct CDR3 sequences, around 60% of them present only once. What was sequenced was liver tumor tissue from sampling region 3. The receptors were sampled from a woman aged 60-75 years with primary liver carcinoma and hepatitis B virus infection. Each CDR3 is given with its conserved first and last residue. The order of the fields is J gene, clone size, V gene, D gene, CDR3 DNA, CDR3 protein. A D gene is named only where the DNA matches it firmly. Clone size is not always given. Where it is, it says once, few, many or a class for expanded clones.

j_gene: TRBJ2-7; abundance: .; v_gene: TRBV5-1; d_gene: TRBD1; CDR3nt: TGTGCCAGCAGACCCGGACAGGGAGGTACCAACGAGCAGTACTTC; CDR3aa: CASRPGQGGTNEQYF
j_gene: TRBJ1-6; abundance: many; v_gene: TRBV5-8; d_gene: .; CDR3nt: TGTGCCAGCAGCTTTTTCGACGGGGCTAATTCACCCCTCCACTTT; CDR3aa: CASSFFDGANSPLHF
j_gene: TRBJ2-5; abundance: .; v_gene: TRBV28; d_gene: TRBD1; CDR3nt: TGTGCCAGCAGCACGCCGGGACAGACGGAGACCCAGTACTTC; CDR3aa: CASSTPGQTETQYF
j_gene: TRBJ2-1; abundance: .; v_gene: TRBV20-1; d_gene: TRBD2; CDR3nt: TGCAGTGCCTCTAGCGGCCGAACGGGGTTGGATGAGCAGTTCTTC; CDR3aa: CSASSGRTGLDEQFF
j_gene: TRBJ2-7; abundance: .; v_gene: TRBV28; d_gene: TRBD2; CDR3nt: TGTGCCAGCAGTCCTCTCCTAGCGGGAGGTTCCTACGAGCAGTACTTC; CDR3aa: CASSPLLAGGSYEQYF
j_gene: TRBJ1-5; abundance: .; v_gene: TRBV29-1; d_gene: .; CDR3nt: TGCAGCGTTGGGGAAGATAGCAGTCAGCCCCAGCATTTT; CDR3aa: CSVGEDSSQPQHF
j_gene: TRBJ1-5; abundance: .; v_gene: TRBV4-1; d_gene: .; CDR3nt: TGCACCAGCAGCCAAGTGGGGTGGAACAATCAGCCCCAGCATTTT; CDR3aa: CTSSQVGWNNQPQHF
j_gene: TRBJ2-3; abundance: .; v_gene: TRBV29-1; d_gene: TRBD2; CDR3nt: TGCAGCGTCCAACGGCTAGCGGGAGAGGATGCGCAGTATTTT; CDR3aa: CSVQRLAGEDAQYF
j_gene: TRBJ2-3; abundance: .; v_gene: TRBV6-5; d_gene: .; CDR3nt: TGTGCCAGCAGTAACCATGGGGGTCATACAGATACGCAGTATTTT; CDR3aa: CASSNHGGHTDTQYF
j_gene: TRBJ2-7; abundance: .; v_gene: TRBV6-5; d_gene: .; CDR3nt: TGTGCCAGCAGTTACTATAGGGGAGTGTGTTACGAGCAGTACTTC; CDR3aa: CASSYYRGVCYEQYF
j_gene: TRBJ2-6; abundance: .; v_gene: TRBV12-3/TRBV12-4; d_gene: TRBD1; CDR3nt: TGTGCCAGCAGCCCCGGGACAGGGGGCGCCTTTTCTAGGGCCAACGTCCTGACTTTC; CDR3aa: CASSPGTGGAFSRANVLTF
j_gene: TRBJ1-2; abundance: .; v_gene: TRBV11-3; d_gene: TRBD1; CDR3nt: TGTGCCATCAGTTTCCCGACAGGGGGCATTGGCTACACCTTC; CDR3aa: CAISFPTGGIGYTF
j_gene: TRBJ1-2; abundance: .; v_gene: TRBV13; d_gene: .; CDR3nt: TGTGCCAGCAGCTTTTCCGCCCGGGGGGGGGCTGATGGCTACACCTTC; CDR3aa: CASSFSARGGADGYTF
j_gene: TRBJ2-2; abundance: once; v_gene: TRBV27; d_gene: .; CDR3nt: TGTGCCAGCAGTTTACAAACGAACACCGGGGAGCTGTTTTTT; CDR3aa: CASSLQTNTGELFF
j_gene: TRBJ2-3; abundance: .; v_gene: TRBV11-2; d_gene: TRBD2; CDR3nt: TGTGCCAGCAGCTCGGGATTAGCGGGTCCAGATATGCAGTATTTT; CDR3aa: CASSSGLAGPDMQYF
j_gene: TRBJ2-1; abundance: once; v_gene: TRBV11-2; d_gene: .; CDR3nt: TGTGCCAGCTACTTACCCTTCCGACAGACGAGTCCGCATGAGCAGTTCTTC; CDR3aa: CASYLPFRQTSPHEQFF
j_gene: TRBJ1-2; abundance: .; v_gene: TRBV7-2; d_gene: .; CDR3nt: TGTGCCAGCAGCTTAGTCAGGGGACGGTCTAGTGGCTACACCTTC; CDR3aa: CASSLVRGRSSGYTF
j_gene: TRBJ2-5; abundance: .; v_gene: TRBV11-2; d_gene: .; CDR3nt: TGTGACAGCAGCCACCTAGCGGAGACCCAGTACTTC; CDR3aa: CDSSHLAETQYF
j_gene: TRBJ1-1; abundance: many; v_gene: TRBV11-3; d_gene: .; CDR3nt: TGTGCCAGCAGCTACCCGCCAAGCACTGAAGCTTTCTTT; CDR3aa: CASSYPPSTEAFF
j_gene: TRBJ2-3; abundance: .; v_gene: TRBV11-2; d_gene: TRBD2; CDR3nt: TGTGCCAGCAGCTCCGGACTAGCGGGAGTACTGAGCACAGATACGCGGTATTTT; CDR3aa: CASSSGLAGVLSTDTRYF
j_gene: TRBJ2-1; abundance: .; v_gene: TRBV11-2; d_gene: .; CDR3nt: TGTGCCAACAGCGTGGAATCCTACAATGAGCATTTCTTC; CDR3aa: CANSVESYNEHFF
j_gene: TRBJ1-1; abundance: .; v_gene: TRBV11-2; d_gene: .; CDR3nt: TGTGCCAGCAACTTAACCCCGCTCACTGAAGCTTTCTTT; CDR3aa: CASNLTPLTEAFF
j_gene: TRBJ2-1; abundance: .; v_gene: TRBV25-1; d_gene: .; CDR3nt: TGTGCCAGGAGTGAAGTGGCAGGGAATGAGCGGTTCTTC; CDR3aa: CARSEVAGNERFF
j_gene: TRBJ2-5; abundance: once; v_gene: TRBV18; d_gene: .; CDR3nt: TGTGCCAGCTCACCCGCCGGGACCACTGCCCAGGAGACCCAGTACTTC; CDR3aa: CASSPAGTTAQETQYF
j_gene: TRBJ2-3; abundance: .; v_gene: TRBV4-2; d_gene: .; CDR3nt: TGTGCCGGCAGCAACACAGATACGCAGTATTTT; CDR3aa: CAGSNTDTQYF
j_gene: TRBJ2-5; abundance: many; v_gene: TRBV6-5; d_gene: TRBD2; CDR3nt: TGTGCCACCACTCGCGGGGGGGTTGGAGAGACCCAGTACTTC; CDR3aa: CATTRGGVGETQYF